Relative to its sample, the clone carrying this TCR beta chain is medium-sized. Its antigen is unidentified. Sequenced with the Oncomine TCR Beta short-read assay was DNA taken from cultured CD4+ T cells. TCRdb re-analysed the PCR reads in MiXCR, keeping a single row per CDR3 protein. The sample yields thousands of distinct CDR3 sequences, about 19% seen once. Germline V gene lookup returns CDR1 DFQATT and CDR2 SNEGSKA (reference sequence). The CDR3 consists of 17 residues. Trimming stripped 0 bases from V and 3 bases from J, with 18 bases between. The sample originates from a study of vaccination and CD4 T cells after COVID-19. Across the study: In culture, cells were exposed to overlapping spike peptides from SARS-CoV-2, HCoV-NL63, HCoV-OC43 and HCoV-229E.

The treatment was: roughly ten-day PBMC culture with coronavirus spike peptide pools or control peptides (ViraFEST assay). Positive PCR tests were logged from March through December 2020, ahead of US Alpha, Beta and Delta variants. This rearrangement joins TRBV20-1 to TRBJ1-5; maybe TRBD1 (5 bases). This TCR derives from a human donor who had recovered from COVID-19. Specimen: CD4+ T cells from blood, cultured in vitro, collected after SARS-CoV-2 vaccination. CDR3 sequence: CSARDPAGRPANQPQHF. The CDR3 region has the DNA TGCAGTGCTAGAGATCCAGCAGGGAGGCCCGCCAATCAGCCCCAGCATTTT.